The present T cell receptor beta chain was sequenced within a study of blood T cells in healthy people across ages. Study results and limitations: Diversity of TCR beta correlated strongly with naive T cell percentage.

As to this clonotype: Its antigen is unidentified.

This CDR3 comprises 11 residues. Germline V CDR1 and CDR2: SGHVS, FNYEAQ. Trimming pared 5 bases from V and 10 bases from J, leaving 10 bases between. Sample-barcoded 5' priming and a J-beta primer mix drove a second PCR of 7 to 11 cycles. One entry per CDR3 protein, called by TCRdb with MiXCR from the 5' RACE reads. The sample has 1,300,000 or so distinct CDR3 sequences, 55% to 75% seen once. This sequence was found in a man aged 18 to 35 in good health. The sample was blood. The genes are TRBV7-6 and TRBJ2-3; the D gene is possibly TRBD1 (6 bases). The CDR3 DNA is TGTGCCAGCAGCCGGACAGAGGCGCAGTATTTT. Translated: CASSRTEAQYF. Variable domain in full (rest from reference TRBV7-6 and TRBJ2-3): GAGVSQSPRYKVTKRGQDVALRCDPISGHVSLYWYRQALGQGPEFLTYFNYEAQQDKSGLPNDRFSAERPEGSISTLTIQRTEQRDSAMYRCASSRTEAQYFGPGTRLTVL.